This TCR beta chain came from a study of blood T cell repertoires in COVID-19. Looked up from germline, CDR1 is ENHRY and CDR2 is SYGVKD. Losses at the gene ends were 5 bases for V and 3 bases for J; bases not matched to a gene: 5. The CDR3 has 15 residues. Using immunoSEQ multiplex PCR, the repertoire was profiled, and TCRdb retains in-frame clones only, with some absent. The profile shows around 130,000 clones, 65% to 85% of them singletons. The sample was peripheral blood. The sequence was obtained from a man between 70 and 80 years old with acute or convalescent COVID-19. The V and J genes are TRBV10-3 and TRBJ2-3; 10 nucleotides match TRBD1. CDR3 sequence: CAISPPGQGTDTQYF. The CDR3 region has the DNA TGTGCCATCAGTCCCCCGGGACAGGGGACAGATACGCAGTATTTT.